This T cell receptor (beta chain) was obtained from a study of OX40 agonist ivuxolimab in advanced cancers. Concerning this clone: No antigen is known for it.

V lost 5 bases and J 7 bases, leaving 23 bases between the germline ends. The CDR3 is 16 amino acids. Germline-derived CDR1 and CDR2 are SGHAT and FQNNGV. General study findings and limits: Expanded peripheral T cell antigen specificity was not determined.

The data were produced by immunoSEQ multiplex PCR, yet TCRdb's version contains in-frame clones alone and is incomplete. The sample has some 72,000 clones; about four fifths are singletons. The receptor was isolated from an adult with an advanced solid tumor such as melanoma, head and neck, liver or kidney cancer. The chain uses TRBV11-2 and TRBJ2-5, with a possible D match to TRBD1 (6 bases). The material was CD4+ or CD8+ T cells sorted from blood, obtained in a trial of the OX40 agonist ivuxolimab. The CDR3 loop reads CASSLDRRGAFRTQYF. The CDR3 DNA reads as TGTGCCAGCAGCCTGGACAGAAGGGGTGCGTTTCGGACCCAGTACTTC.